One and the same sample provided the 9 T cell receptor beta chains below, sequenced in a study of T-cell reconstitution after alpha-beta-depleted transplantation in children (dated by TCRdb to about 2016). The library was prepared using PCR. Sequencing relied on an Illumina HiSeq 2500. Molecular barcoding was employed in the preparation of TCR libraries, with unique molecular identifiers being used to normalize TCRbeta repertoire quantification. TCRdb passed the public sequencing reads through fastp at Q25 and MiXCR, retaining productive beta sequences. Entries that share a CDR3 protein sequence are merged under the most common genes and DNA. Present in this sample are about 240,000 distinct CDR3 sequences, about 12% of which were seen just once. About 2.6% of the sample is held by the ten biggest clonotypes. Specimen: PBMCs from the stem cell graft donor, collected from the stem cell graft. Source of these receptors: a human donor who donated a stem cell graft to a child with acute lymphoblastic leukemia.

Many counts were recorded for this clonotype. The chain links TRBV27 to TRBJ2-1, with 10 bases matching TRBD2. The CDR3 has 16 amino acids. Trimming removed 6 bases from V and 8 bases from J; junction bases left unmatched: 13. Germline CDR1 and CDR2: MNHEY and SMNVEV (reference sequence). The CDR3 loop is CASSPRLAGDGDEQFF. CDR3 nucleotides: TGTGCCAGCAGCCCGCGCCTAGCGGGAGACGGAGATGAGCAGTTCTTC.

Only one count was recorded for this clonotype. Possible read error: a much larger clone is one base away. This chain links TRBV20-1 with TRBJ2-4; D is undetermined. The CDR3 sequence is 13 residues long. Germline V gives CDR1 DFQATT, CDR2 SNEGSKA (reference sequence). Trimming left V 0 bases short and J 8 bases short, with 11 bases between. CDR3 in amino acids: CSARDLDQHIQYF. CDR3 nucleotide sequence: TGCAGTGCTAGAGATCTCGACCAGCACATTCAGTACTTC.

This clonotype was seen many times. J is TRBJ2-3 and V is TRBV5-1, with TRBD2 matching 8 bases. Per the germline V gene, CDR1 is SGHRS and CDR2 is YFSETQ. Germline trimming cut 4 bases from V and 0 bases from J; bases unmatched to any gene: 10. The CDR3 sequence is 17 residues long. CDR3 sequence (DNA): TGCGCCAGCAGCCGCAGCCATACGGGGGGGAGCACAGATACGCAGTATTTT. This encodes CASSRSHTGGSTDTQYF. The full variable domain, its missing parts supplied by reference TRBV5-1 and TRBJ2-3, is KAGVTQTPRYLIKTRGQQVTLSCSPISGHRSVSWYQQTPGQGLQFLFEYFSETQRNKGNFPGRFSGRQFSNSRSEMNVSTLELGDSALYLCASSRSHTGGSTDTQYFGPGTRLTVL.

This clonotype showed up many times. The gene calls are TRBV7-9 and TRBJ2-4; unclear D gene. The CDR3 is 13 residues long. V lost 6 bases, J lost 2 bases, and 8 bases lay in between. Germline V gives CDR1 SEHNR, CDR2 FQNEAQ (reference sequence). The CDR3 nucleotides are TGTGCCAGCAGTGGGGTAACCAAAAACATTCAGTACTTC. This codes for CASSGVTKNIQYF.

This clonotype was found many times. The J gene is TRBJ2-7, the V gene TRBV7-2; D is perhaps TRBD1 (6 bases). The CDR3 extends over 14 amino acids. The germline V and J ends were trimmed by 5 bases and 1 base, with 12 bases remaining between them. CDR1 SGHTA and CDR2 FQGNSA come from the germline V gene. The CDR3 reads CASSPTGNSYEQYF. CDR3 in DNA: TGTGCCAGCAGCCCGACAGGTAATTCCTACGAGCAGTACTTC.

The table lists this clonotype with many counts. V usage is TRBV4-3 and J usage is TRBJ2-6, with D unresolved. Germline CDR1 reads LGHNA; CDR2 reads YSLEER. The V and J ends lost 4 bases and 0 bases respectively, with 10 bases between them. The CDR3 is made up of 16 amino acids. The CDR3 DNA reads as TGCGCCAGCAGCCCACCAAGAAACTCTGGGGCCAACGTCCTGACTTTC. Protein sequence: CASSPPRNSGANVLTF.

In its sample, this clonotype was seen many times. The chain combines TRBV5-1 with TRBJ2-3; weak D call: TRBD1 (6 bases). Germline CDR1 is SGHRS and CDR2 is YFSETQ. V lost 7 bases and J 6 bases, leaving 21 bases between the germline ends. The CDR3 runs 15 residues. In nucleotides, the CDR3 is TGCGCCAGCGGCGTCGCGGACGTTCAGGGGGATACGCAGTATTTT. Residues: CASGVADVQGDTQYF.

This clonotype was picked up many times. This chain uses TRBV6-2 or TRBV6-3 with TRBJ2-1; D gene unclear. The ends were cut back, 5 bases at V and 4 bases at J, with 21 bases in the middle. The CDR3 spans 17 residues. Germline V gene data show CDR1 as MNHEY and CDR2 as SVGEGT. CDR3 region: CASSPRSLGGGYNEQFF. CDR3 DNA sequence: TGTGCCAGCAGTCCCCGGAGTTTGGGTGGCGGATACAATGAGCAGTTCTTC.

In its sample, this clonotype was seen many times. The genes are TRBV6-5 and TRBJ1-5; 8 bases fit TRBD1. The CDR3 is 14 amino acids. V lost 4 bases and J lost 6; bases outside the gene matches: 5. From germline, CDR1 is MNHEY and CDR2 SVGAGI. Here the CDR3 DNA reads TGTGCCAGCAGTTTCAGGGGGCACGGTCAGCCCCAGCATTTT. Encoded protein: CASSFRGHGQPQHF.